Reported below is one T cell receptor beta chain. The sample belongs to a study of blood T cell repertoires in COVID-19. Profiling relied on immunoSEQ multiplex PCR, and the TCRdb table lists in-frame clones only, not all of them. Of tens of thousands of clones in the sample, 88% were seen once. V was clipped by 7 bases and J by 1 base, with 14 bases between them. The V gene's germline CDR1 is MNHEY and CDR2 SVGAGI. This CDR3 is built from 15 residues. Sequencing input: peripheral blood. The chain employs TRBV6-5 and TRBJ2-1; TRBD1 is a possible D gene (6 bases). This receptor was identified in a man aged 60-69 years with COVID-19, enrolled during active disease. CDR3 in amino acids: CASMPRGGSYNEQFF. CDR3 nucleotide sequence: TGTGCCAGCATGCCGCGAGGGGGTTCCTACAATGAGCAGTTCTTC.